These 20 T cell receptor beta chains share one sample of origin, sequenced in a study of a mutant IDH1 vaccine in newly diagnosed glioma. TCRdb's table, derived via immunoSEQ multiplex PCR, lists solely in-frame clones and lacks some. The sample has 45,000 to 65,000 clones, about 80% seen once. Time point denoted: week 5, during vaccination. Each vaccine dose was 300 ug of mutant IDH1 20-mer peptide, with topical imiquimod. No antigens are known for them. The material sequenced was PBMCs, taken from a glioma patient whose treatment included an IDH1 peptide vaccine. The source of these receptors is a young woman with glioma. Some clones in this sample may be carry-over from other donors' samples.

This clone appeared once. J is TRBJ2-3 and V is TRBV6-5; 9 bases align to TRBD2. CDR3 size: 16 residues. Trimming at V came to 2 bases and at J to 4 bases, leaving 7 bases not matched to a gene. Germline V CDR1 and CDR2: MNHEY, SVGAGI. In nucleotides, the CDR3 is TGTGCCAGCAGTTACAATGGCGGGGGGGCCGCAGATACGCAGTATTTT. As protein: CASSYNGGGAADTQYF.

The rearrangement joins TRBV6-1 to TRBJ1-5; 9 bases agree with TRBD1. This CDR3 comprises 17 residues. J lost 7 bases, V lost 4 bases, and 14 bases had no gene match. Per the germline V gene, CDR1 is MNHNS and CDR2 is SASEGT. The CDR3 nucleotides read TGTGCCAGCAGTGGCCGGGACAGGGTATTCCTTGGACAGCCCCAGCATTTT. Its protein product is CASSGRDRVFLGQPQHF.

The chain couples TRBV6-5 to TRBJ1-2; D unresolved. This CDR3 region has 13 residues. V dropped 7 bases and J dropped 2 bases, with 11 bases sitting between them. Germline V gives CDR1 MNHEY, CDR2 SVGAGI. CDR3 loop: CASIGTENYGYTF. CDR3 coding DNA: TGTGCCAGCATAGGTACGGAGAACTATGGCTACACCTTC.

V usage is TRBV6-5 and J usage is TRBJ2-5; 8 positions match TRBD1. CDR3 length equals 15 residues. The V segment lost 0 bases and the J segment 6 bases; nucleotides outside the gene matches: 6. Germline values: CDR1 MNHEY, CDR2 SVGAGI. Here the CDR3 reads CASSYSGRGPKTQYF. The CDR3 bases are TGTGCCAGCAGTTACTCCGGCAGGGGGCCCAAGACCCAGTACTTC.

The V gene is TRBV18, the J gene TRBJ2-3; D might be TRBD2 (5 bases). The germline V gene encodes CDR1 KGHSH and CDR2 LQKENI. Trimming removed 3 bases at V and 1 base at J, with 8 bases between. This CDR3 region has 14 residues. The CDR3 spells CASSPVGGTDTQYF. The DNA of the CDR3 is TGTGCCAGCTCACCGGTCGGGGGCACAGATACGCAGTATTTT.

The rearrangement links TRBV27 to TRBJ1-2; D gene uncertain. The germline V gene encodes CDR1 MNHEY and CDR2 SMNVEV (reference sequence). The CDR3 totals 16 residues. Trimming pared 5 bases from V and 2 bases from J, leaving 18 bases between. The CDR3 spells CASSPVRTAANYGYTF. The CDR3 nucleotides read TGTGCCAGCAGTCCCGTCCGGACGGCCGCAAACTATGGCTACACCTTC.

This clone was seen a handful of times. The chain joins TRBV6-5 to TRBJ1-4; D is perhaps TRBD1 (5 bases). Looked up from germline, CDR1 is MNHEY and CDR2 is SVGAGI. The CDR3 extends over 14 amino acids. Trimming stripped 2 bases from V and 8 bases from J, with 12 bases between. The CDR3 sequence is CASSYVGTGEKLFF. For the CDR3, the DNA is TGTGCCAGCAGTTACGTGGGGACTGGGGAAAAACTGTTTTTT.

V and J are TRBV14 and TRBJ2-1; 11 bases are a match to TRBD2. The CDR3 is 15 residues long. V trimming: 4 bases; J trimming: 7 bases; junction bases outside the gene matches: 6. Germline CDR1 and CDR2: SGHDN and FVKESK. The CDR3 nucleotides read TGTGCCAGCAGCCCCTTGACTAGCGGGATAAATGAGCAGTTCTTC. Its translation is CASSPLTSGINEQFF.

The rearrangement uses TRBV29-1 and TRBJ1-1; no firm D call. The CDR3 is 14 residues long. Germline V lookup: CDR1 SQVTM, CDR2 ANQGSEA. V lost 0 bases, J lost 1 base, and 9 bases lay in between. The CDR3 coding sequence is TGCAGCGTTGAAGAGACGAGCAGGAACACTGAAGCTTTCTTT. Translating gives CSVEETSRNTEAFF.

V gene TRBV7-2 combines with J gene TRBJ2-7, with D possibly called TRBD1 or TRBD2 (5 bases each). Germline V gene sequence: CDR1 SGHTA, CDR2 FQGNSA. The CDR3 runs to 14 residues. V gave up 1 base and J gave up 2 bases, with 9 bases separating them. CDR3 residues: CASSLVGPPYEQYF. The CDR3 DNA reads as TGTGCCAGCAGCTTAGTGGGACCGCCCTACGAGCAGTACTTC.

This chain uses TRBV6-5 with TRBJ2-7, with D unresolved. V was cut by 2 bases and J by 6 bases, with 11 bases left in between. CDR3 length equals 13 residues. CDR1 is MNHEY, CDR2 SVGAGI, per germline. CDR3 sequence reads: CASSYLSQPEQYF. The CDR3 bases are TGTGCCAGCAGTTACCTCTCCCAACCCGAGCAGTACTTC.

This clone came up once. This chain uses TRBV29-1 with TRBJ1-1, with D maybe TRBD1 (5 bases). The V end was cut by 1 base, the J end by 4 bases, with 10 bases between. The CDR3 has 13 residues. Germline V CDR1 and CDR2: SQVTM, ANQGSEA. CDR3 in DNA: TGCAGCGTTGAAGTGGGGGGGGGCACTGAAGCTTTCTTT. This sequence encodes CSVEVGGGTEAFF.

The chain couples TRBV5-4 to TRBJ2-7, with D possibly matching TRBD1 (6 bases). Looked up from germline, CDR1 is SGHNT and CDR2 is YYREEE (reference sequence). The CDR3 spans 15 residues. V lost 2 bases to trimming and J lost 4 bases, with 16 bases between them. In nucleotides, the CDR3 is TGTGCCAGCAGCTTACGGACAGCCTTAGATTACGAGCAGTACTTC. Translating it yields CASSLRTALDYEQYF. The variable domain in full, completed from reference TRBV5-4 and TRBJ2-7, reads ETGVTQSPTHLIKTRGQQVTLRCSSQSGHNTVSWYQQALGQGPQFIFQYYREEENGRGNFPPRFSGLQFPNYSSELNVNALELDDSALYLCASSLRTALDYEQYFGPGTRLTVT.

A single count supports this clone. The chain joins TRBV5-8 to TRBJ2-1; 13 bases match TRBD2. V shed 4 bases and J 5 bases; nucleotides not matched to a gene: 6. Germline assignment: CDR1 SGHTS and CDR2 YDEGEE. The CDR3 consists of 16 residues. CDR3 sequence: CASSLRLAGGHNEQFF. DNA for the CDR3: TGTGCCAGCAGCCTGAGACTAGCGGGAGGCCACAATGAGCAGTTCTTC.

The V gene is TRBV7-3, the J gene TRBJ1-1; the D is unclear. The length of the CDR3 is 12 residues. V dropped 3 bases and J dropped 5 bases, with 7 bases sitting between them. The germline V gene has CDR1 SGHTA and CDR2 FQGTGA. The CDR3 protein is CASSFTGTEAFF. The CDR3 nucleotides read TGTGCCAGCAGCTTTACCGGGACTGAAGCTTTCTTT. Filled out from reference TRBV7-3 and TRBJ1-1, the complete variable domain reads GAGVSQTPSNKVTEKGKYVELRCDPISGHTALYWYRQSLGQGPEFLIYFQGTGAADDSGLPNDRFFAVRPEGSVSTLKIQRTERGDSAVYLCASSFTGTEAFFGQGTRLTVV.

The rearrangement joins TRBV5-1 to TRBJ2-7, with TRBD1 matching 9 bases. This CDR3 is built from 15 residues. The germline CDR1 and CDR2 sequences are SGHRS and YFSETQ. J lost 5 bases, V lost 4 bases, and 10 bases had no gene match. In DNA, the CDR3 is TGCGCCAGCAGCACAATACAGGGGGCTTTCCACGAGCAGTACTTC. Its translation: CASSTIQGAFHEQYF.

This clone has a single count. The V call is TRBV2, the J call TRBJ2-2; 7 nucleotides align to TRBD1. Unmatched junction bases numbered 7, after V lost 2 bases and J lost 1 base. This CDR3 has 17 amino acids. Germline-derived CDR1 and CDR2 are SNHLY and FYNNEI. The CDR3 DNA reads TGTGCCAGCAGTGAATCCCGGACAGGCAAGAACACCGGGGAGCTGTTTTTT. The encoded protein is CASSESRTGKNTGELFF.

This rearrangement joins TRBV10-3 to TRBJ2-7; 7 nucleotides align to TRBD2. Trimming took 4 bases from V and 0 from J; bases not matched to a gene: 6. The CDR3 covers 15 residues. In germline, CDR1 is ENHRY, CDR2 SYGVKD. As DNA, the CDR3 is TGTGCCATCAGTGCCCCGACGGGGGGCTCCTACGAGCAGTACTTC. This translates into CAISAPTGGSYEQYF.

This clone was picked up one time. This chain joins TRBV29-1 and TRBJ2-1, with D tentatively TRBD1 (6 bases). This CDR3 has 18 residues. Trimming removed 6 bases at V and 2 bases at J, with 26 bases between. Germline CDR1 is SQVTM and CDR2 is ANQGSEA. The CDR3 loop reads CSVPRTVSPQAAYNEQFF. CDR3 in DNA: TGCAGCGTGCCAAGGACAGTTTCTCCACAAGCGGCCTACAATGAGCAGTTCTTC.

The chain uses TRBV15 and TRBJ1-1, with a weak D call TRBD1 (6 bases). Germline V gene sequence: CDR1 LNHNV, CDR2 YYDKDF (reference sequence). This CDR3 contains 16 residues. Trimming removed 3 bases from V and 5 bases from J, with 19 bases in between. The CDR3 bases are TGTGCCACCAGCAGTGACAGGAGGGGGGAGTGGACTGAAGCTTTCTTT. It encodes CATSSDRRGEWTEAFF.